Each of the 25 T cell receptor beta chains below was sequenced from the same sample in a study of memory CD4+ T cells and cytomegalovirus serostatus. Some clones are missing from TCRdb's copy, which holds only in-frame ones; the method was immunoSEQ multiplex PCR. The sample holds over 40,000 clones, over 70% seen once. Single viable CD3+CD4+CD8-CD45RO+ cells were sorted as the memory CD4+ T cells. Sequencing input: memory CD4+ T cells from blood. The receptors derive from an adult in good health and CMV-seronegative.

J is TRBJ1-1 and V is TRBV30, with unresolved D. Germline-derived CDR1 and CDR2 are GTSNPN and SVGIG (reference sequence). Between the trimmed V and J ends, which lost 0 bases and 6 bases, there was a span of 11 bases. CDR3 size: 13 residues. The CDR3 region has the DNA TGTGCCTGGAGTGTGGAGGCAACCGCTGAAGCTTTCTTT. Protein: CAWSVEATAEAFF. Complete variable domain (other parts from reference TRBV30 and TRBJ1-1): SQTIHQWPATLVQPVGSPLSLECTVEGTSNPNLYWYRQAAGRGLQLLFYSVGIGQISSEVPQNLSASRPQDRQFILSSKKLLLSDSGFYLCAWSVEATAEAFFGQGTRLTVV.

The genes are TRBV10-3 and TRBJ1-5, with 7 bases that match TRBD1. CDR1 and CDR2 (germline): ENHRY, SYGVKD. Losses at the gene ends were 6 bases for V and 0 bases for J; bases not matched to a gene: 2. The CDR3 is 14 residues long. CDR3 nucleotide sequence: TGTGCCATCAGCCGACAGGGTAGCAATCAGCCCCAGCATTTT. Residues: CAISRQGSNQPQHF.

The chain joins TRBV7-2 to TRBJ2-3; D is tentatively TRBD1 or TRBD2 (5 bases each). This CDR3 is 15 amino acids long. CDR1 is SGHTA, CDR2 FQGNSA, per germline. V was trimmed by 7 bases and J by 5 bases, leaving 19 bases between them. This CDR3 is CASTPTGRGGDTQYF. The CDR3 DNA reads TGTGCCAGCACCCCAACCGGACGTGGGGGAGATACGCAGTATTTT.

This clone has a handful of counts. The V gene is TRBV5-6, the J gene TRBJ1-3, with 8 bases that match TRBD1. CDR1 is SGHDT, CDR2 YYEEEE, per germline. The CDR3 extends over 17 amino acids. After removal of 4 bases from V and 2 bases from J, the junction contained 11 bases not matched to a gene. The CDR3 sequence: CASSGGTGEYAGNTIYF. The CDR3, as DNA: TGTGCCAGCAGCGGCGGGACAGGCGAATATGCTGGAAACACCATATATTTT.

The V call is TRBV6-6, the J call TRBJ1-6, with D hard to call. CDR3 length equals 15 residues. CDR1 MNHNY and CDR2 SVGAGI come from the germline V gene (reference sequence). The germline V and J ends were trimmed by 0 bases and 10 bases, with 13 bases remaining between them. This chain's CDR3 is CASSYSSSMGSPLHF. CDR3 DNA sequence: TGTGCCAGCAGTTACTCGTCCAGTATGGGATCACCCCTCCACTTT.

Only a few counts were recorded for this clone. The J gene is TRBJ2-3, the V gene TRBV4-1; a weak D match, TRBD2 (6 bases). Trimming removed 2 bases at V and 7 bases at J, with 16 bases between. The germline V gene has CDR1 MGHRA and CDR2 YSYEKL. The CDR3 has 15 residues. The CDR3: CASSQPWGVVNTQYF. In nucleotides, the CDR3 is TGCGCCAGCAGCCAACCCTGGGGGGTGGTAAATACGCAGTATTTT.

The rearrangement uses TRBV25-1 and TRBJ2-3; D not resolved. CDR1 is MGHDK and CDR2 is SYGVNS in the germline V gene. CDR3 length: 11 residues. Trimming removed 7 bases from V and 7 bases from J, with 9 bases in between. The CDR3, as DNA: TGTGCCAGCACCCTGGGAAATACGCAGTATTTT. This codes for CASTLGNTQYF.

The rearrangement uses TRBV6-1 and TRBJ2-2; D not resolved. The CDR3 contains 12 residues. The germline V gene has CDR1 MNHNS and CDR2 SASEGT. The V end was cut by 3 bases, the J end by 8 bases, with 7 bases between. CDR3 coding DNA: TGTGCCAGCAGTGAGTTCCGAGGGGAGCTGTTTTTT. It codes for CASSEFRGELFF.

The rearrangement joins TRBV5-4 to TRBJ2-3; 10 bases match TRBD2. The CDR3 runs 14 residues. Germline-derived CDR1 and CDR2 are SGHNT and YYREEE (reference sequence). V lost 0 bases to trimming and J lost 5 bases; unmatched junction nucleotides: 0. Here the CDR3 reads CASSLGTSGDTQYF. CDR3 nucleotide sequence: TGTGCCAGCAGCTTGGGGACTAGCGGAGATACGCAGTATTTT.

This chain joins TRBV7-3 and TRBJ1-2; 7 bases agree with TRBD1. The CDR3 is made up of 13 amino acids. From germline, CDR1 is SGHTA and CDR2 FQGTGA. After removal of 2 bases from V and 5 bases from J, the junction contained 2 bases not matched to a gene. CDR3 nucleotides: TGTGCCAGCAGCTTAGAGGGGGCGTATGGCTACACCTTC. Translated, it gives CASSLEGAYGYTF.

This sequence joins TRBV30 and TRBJ1-6, with TRBD1 matching over 7 bases. The CDR3 totals 13 residues. The V gene's germline CDR1 is GTSNPN and CDR2 SVGIG (reference sequence). J gave up 9 bases and V 6 bases, and 8 bases lay outside the gene matches. The CDR3 region is CACKTGWGSPLHF. The CDR3, as DNA: TGTGCCTGCAAGACAGGGTGGGGTTCACCCCTCCACTTT. The variable domain in full, completed from reference TRBV30 and TRBJ1-6, reads SQTIHQWPATLVQPVGSPLSLECTVEGTSNPNLYWYRQAAGRGLQLLFYSVGIGQISSEVPQNLSASRPQDRQFILSSKKLLLSDSGFYLCACKTGWGSPLHFGNGTRLTVT.

This clone occurred a few times. The chain uses TRBV2 and TRBJ2-1; D perhaps matches TRBD1 (6 bases). The length of the CDR3 is 14 residues. The V end was cut by 6 bases, the J end by 2 bases, with 11 bases between. Per germline, CDR1 SNHLY and CDR2 FYNNEI. The CDR3 DNA reads as TGTGCCAGCAGGGATACAGGGACCTACAATGAGCAGTTCTTC. It is translated as CASRDTGTYNEQFF.

This chain uses TRBV18 with TRBJ1-5, with unresolved D. Germline V gene data show CDR1 as KGHSH and CDR2 as LQKENI. There are 13 residues in the CDR3. V was shortened by 3 bases and J by 4 bases, with 7 bases between the two germline ends. The CDR3 nucleotides read TGTGCCAGCTCACCGTCCCTTAATCAGCCCCAGCATTTT. It is translated as CASSPSLNQPQHF.

The gene calls are TRBV5-1 and TRBJ2-7, with D maybe TRBD2 (6 bases). Trimming removed 5 bases from V and 2 bases from J, with 11 bases in between. From germline, CDR1 is SGHRS and CDR2 YFSETQ. The CDR3 spans 13 residues. CDR3 nucleotides: TGCGCCAGCAGGGCGGGGACCACCTACGAGCAGTACTTC. It is translated as CASRAGTTYEQYF.

This clone counts as medium-sized. The chain combines TRBV6-1 with TRBJ1-6; D is uncertain. Germline V lookup: CDR1 MNHNS, CDR2 SASEGT. Trimming pared 6 bases from V and 0 bases from J, leaving 3 bases between. This CDR3 has 13 residues. The CDR3 DNA reads TGTGCCAGCAGGAACTCCTATAATTCACCCCTCCACTTT. It yields the protein CASRNSYNSPLHF.

V is TRBV27 and J is TRBJ1-2, with TRBD1 matching over 8 bases. Losses at the gene ends were 3 bases for V and 7 bases for J; bases not matched to a gene: 7. CDR1 is MNHEY, CDR2 SMNVEV, per germline (reference sequence). This CDR3 spans 14 amino acids. The chain's CDR3 is CASSFQGAVSGYTF. For the CDR3, the DNA is TGTGCCAGCAGTTTCCAGGGGGCAGTTTCTGGCTACACCTTC.

The table lists this clone with a count of one. This chain links TRBV4-2 with TRBJ1-2; tentative D call: TRBD1 (5 bases). The CDR3 extends over 17 amino acids. The germline CDR1 and CDR2 sequences are LGHNA and YNFKEQ. Deletions cut 0 bases from V and 2 bases from J, with 16 bases between. The CDR3: CASSQDTGSSVNYGYTF. CDR3 nucleotides: TGTGCCAGCAGCCAAGATACAGGTTCGTCGGTCAACTATGGCTACACCTTC.

This rearrangement joins TRBV6-5 to TRBJ1-1; no definite D call. The CDR3 runs 13 residues. Per germline, CDR1 MNHEY and CDR2 SVGAGI. Trimming shortened V by 0 bases and J by 7 bases, and 9 bases separated the two germline ends. CDR3 sequence reads: CASSYSSGVEAFF. In nucleotides, the CDR3 is TGTGCCAGCAGTTACTCCTCCGGGGTTGAAGCTTTCTTT.

V gene TRBV27 combines with J gene TRBJ1-2, with TRBD1 matching over 8 bases. Germline CDR1 MNHEY, CDR2 SMNVEV (reference sequence). Trimming at V came to 0 bases and at J to 3 bases, leaving 3 bases not matched to a gene. There are 15 residues in the CDR3. The CDR3 region is CASSLSGTGYYGYTF. In DNA, the CDR3 is TGTGCCAGCAGTTTATCCGGGACAGGCTACTATGGCTACACCTTC.

V usage is TRBV20-1 and J usage is TRBJ1-2; D gene ambiguous. Between the trimmed V and J ends, which lost 3 bases and 13 bases, there was a span of 15 bases. Germline assignment: CDR1 DFQATT and CDR2 SNEGSKA (reference sequence). The CDR3 extends over 11 amino acids. The CDR3 is CSASPGVSSTF. The CDR3 nucleotides read TGCAGTGCTAGCCCCGGGGTTTCGAGCACCTTC.

The rearrangement uses TRBV27 and TRBJ1-2; 8 bases map to TRBD1. Germline-derived CDR1 and CDR2 are MNHEY and SMNVEV (reference sequence). The CDR3 runs 13 residues. Unmatched junction bases numbered 9, after V lost 8 bases and J lost 7 bases. CDR3 amino acids: CASGPRGRGGYTF. Written as DNA, the CDR3 is TGTGCCAGCGGCCCCAGGGGGCGGGGTGGCTACACCTTC.

This clone was observed a single time. V is TRBV19 and J is TRBJ1-2, with D perhaps TRBD1 (5 bases). Deletions cut 9 bases from V and 2 bases from J, with 19 bases between. This CDR3 has 15 residues. Germline V gene lookup returns CDR1 LNHDA and CDR2 SQIVND (reference sequence). The CDR3 loop reads CASNGRGAGNYGYTF. The CDR3 DNA follows: TGTGCCAGCAACGGGAGGGGAGCGGGAAACTATGGCTACACCTTC.

The CDR3 nucleotides are TGTGCCAGCAGCTTGGCTGGGCGGGGGGTGAACACCGGGGAGCTGTTTTTT. As protein: CASSLAGRGVNTGELFF. The chain combines TRBV11-2 with TRBJ2-2, with 8 bases fitting TRBD2. The CDR3 runs 17 residues. Germline V gene lookup returns CDR1 SGHAT and CDR2 FQNNGV. V dropped 3 bases and J dropped 1; count of bases not matched to a gene: 7.

This rearrangement joins TRBV5-4 to TRBJ2-2, with D unclear. Trimming pared 3 bases from V and 2 bases from J, leaving 8 bases between. Per germline, CDR1 SGHNT and CDR2 YYREEE (reference sequence). The CDR3 extends over 14 amino acids. As DNA, the CDR3 is TGTGCCAGCAGCTCGACCAGAAACACCGGGGAGCTGTTTTTT. It translates to CASSSTRNTGELFF.

The chain carries TRBV18 and TRBJ2-2, with 7 bases fitting TRBD1. The CDR3 spans 18 residues. Germline CDR1 KGHSH, CDR2 LQKENI. The V gene end was trimmed by 3 bases and the J gene end by 8 bases; junction bases not matched to a gene: 18. The CDR3 reads CASSPGTARNGARGELFF. The CDR3 coding sequence is TGTGCCAGCTCACCCGGGACAGCGAGGAACGGGGCCAGGGGGGAGCTGTTTTTT.